The 32 T cell receptor beta chains in this list originate from one sample, sequenced in a study of shared clonotypes between healthy human individuals. The data were produced by immunoSEQ multiplex PCR, yet TCRdb's version contains in-frame clones alone and is incomplete. The profile covers 1,500,000 or so clones, with around 97% appearing a single time and about 1% taken by the ten largest. Sample: naive CD4+ T cells sorted from blood. Subset in this sample: CD45RA+ positively selected. All receptors derive from a man under 40 in good health.

The rearrangement links TRBV2 to TRBJ1-1; possible D gene TRBD1, 5 bases. The CDR3 is made up of 13 amino acids. Trimming took off 6 bases at V and 6 bases at J, with 14 bases between the two ends. Germline V CDR1 and CDR2: SNHLY, FYNNEI. CDR3 residues: CASSPEGMAEAFF. The CDR3 DNA sequence: TGTGCCAGCAGCCCGGAGGGGATGGCTGAAGCTTTCTTT.

As concerns this clone: This CDR3 is also generated by other DNA sequences in the sample. The chain is built from TRBV18 and TRBJ2-5, with TRBD1 identical over 8 bases. J gave up 4 bases and V 3 bases, and 7 bases lay outside the gene matches. This CDR3 has 15 residues. Germline CDR1 reads KGHSH; CDR2 reads LQKENI. CDR3 sequence (DNA): TGTGCCAGCTCACCTCCCGGACAGGGTGGAGAGACCCAGTACTTC. Translating gives CASSPPGQGGETQYF. Using reference TRBV18 and TRBJ2-5 for the parts outside the CDR3, the full variable domain is NAGVMQNPRHLVRRRGQEARLRCSPMKGHSHVYWYRQLPEEGLKFMVYLQKENIIDESGMPKERFSAEFPKEGPSILRIQQVVRGDSAAYFCASSPPGQGGETQYFGPGTRLLVL.

The chain is built from TRBV7-9 and TRBJ2-2, with D possibly matching TRBD1 (6 bases). V was clipped by 1 base and J by 4 bases, with 13 bases between them. The CDR3 is 16 residues long. Germline loops: CDR1 SEHNR, CDR2 FQNEAQ (reference sequence). DNA of the CDR3: TGTGCCAGCAGCTTAGACAGGGTGCGGATCACCGGGGAGCTGTTTTTT. It specifies CASSLDRVRITGELFF.

This sequence joins TRBV10-3 and TRBJ1-4; the D is unclear. CDR3 size: 13 residues. Germline CDR1 and CDR2: ENHRY and SYGVKD. V gave up 0 bases and J gave up 9 bases, with 8 bases separating them. CDR3 amino acids: CAISESADQKLFF. Here the CDR3 DNA reads TGTGCCATCAGTGAGTCGGCAGATCAAAAACTGTTTTTT.

The CDR3: CASSGQGIITDTQYF. In DNA, the CDR3 is TGCGCCAGCAGCGGACAGGGGATCATAACAGATACGCAGTATTTT. The chain recombines TRBV5-1 with TRBJ2-3; 9 nucleotides align to TRBD1. V gave up 4 bases and J gave up 3 bases; unmatched junction bases: 6. Germline lookup yields CDR1 SGHRS and CDR2 YFSETQ. The CDR3 is 15 amino acids. The full variable domain, with the rest looked up from reference TRBV5-1 and TRBJ2-3, is KAGVTQTPRYLIKTRGQQVTLSCSPISGHRSVSWYQQTPGQGLQFLFEYFSETQRNKGNFPGRFSGRQFSNSRSEMNVSTLELGDSALYLCASSGQGIITDTQYFGPGTRLTVL.

The CDR3 loop reads CASSPPGVRTGELFF. CDR3 sequence (DNA): TGCGCCAGCAGTCCCCCGGGGGTTCGAACCGGGGAGCTGTTTTTT. The rearrangement links TRBV5-1 to TRBJ2-2; TRBD2 might be the D (6 bases). Looked up from germline, CDR1 is SGHRS and CDR2 is YFSETQ. Trimming removed 5 bases at V and 5 bases at J, with 16 bases between. The CDR3 consists of 15 residues.

V gene TRBV28 combines with J gene TRBJ1-5; 8 positions agree with TRBD1. There are 14 residues in the CDR3. V lost 6 bases, J lost 11 bases, and 12 bases stayed unmatched. The germline V gene encodes CDR1 MDHEN and CDR2 SYDVKM. CDR3 nucleotide sequence: TGTGCCAGCAGGACAGGGGCCCCCCTGTGGGCCCAGCATTTT. Protein sequence: CASRTGAPLWAQHF.

V usage is TRBV11-3 and J usage is TRBJ2-7; unclear D gene. Trimming took off 4 bases at V and 4 bases at J, with 14 bases between the two ends. Germline-derived CDR1 and CDR2 are SGHNT and YENEEA. The CDR3 contains 14 residues. CDR3 nucleotides: TGTGCCAGCAGCTCCCGGGCCTCCCCATACGAGCAGTACTTC. This gives the protein CASSSRASPYEQYF.

This sequence joins TRBV28 and TRBJ2-5; perhaps TRBD2 as D (5 bases). The CDR3 has 17 residues. V shed 0 bases and J shed 2 bases, with 16 bases lying between them. Germline values: CDR1 MDHEN, CDR2 SYDVKM. In DNA, the CDR3 is TGTGCCAGCAGTTTATGGGCCACTACTAGTGGGCAAGAGACCCAGTACTTC. Encoded protein: CASSLWATTSGQETQYF.

This chain joins TRBV27 and TRBJ2-7; 7 bases are a match to TRBD2. The ends lost 2 bases at V and 2 bases at J; junction bases unmatched: 6. The CDR3 contains 15 residues. Per germline, CDR1 MNHEY and CDR2 SMNVEV (reference sequence). CDR3 in DNA: TGTGCCAGCAGTTTACGCGGGACTACCGCCTACGAGCAGTACTTC. As protein: CASSLRGTTAYEQYF.

V gene TRBV9 combines with J gene TRBJ2-5; D is perhaps TRBD1 or TRBD2 (5 bases each). This CDR3 contains 19 residues. With 1 base removed from V and 5 bases from J, the gap between germline ends came to 27 bases. CDR1 is SGDLS, CDR2 YYNGEE, per germline. The CDR3 bases are TGTGCCAGCAGCGTAAACCCCCGTTCCCTTAGAGGGGCCGGGGAGACCCAGTACTTC. Translation gives CASSVNPRSLRGAGETQYF.

The chain joins TRBV11-3 to TRBJ2-2, with TRBD1 matching over 10 bases. Unmatched junction bases numbered 7, after V lost 1 base and J lost 5 bases. The CDR3 length is 17 residues. Germline CDR1 is SGHNT and CDR2 is YENEEA. The CDR3 DNA is TGTGCCAGCAGCTTAGCGGGTGGACAGGGGGTAACCGGGGAGCTGTTTTTT. Amino acid sequence: CASSLAGGQGVTGELFF. Combining the CDR3 with reference TRBV11-3 and TRBJ2-2 gives the whole variable domain EAGVVQSPRYKIIEKKQPVAFWCNPISGHNTLYWYLQNLGQGPELLIRYENEEAVDDSQLPKDRFSAERLKGVDSTLKIQPAELGDSAVYLCASSLAGGQGVTGELFFGEGSRLTVL.

The genes are TRBV5-1 and TRBJ2-1; 9 nucleotides match TRBD2. The CDR3 has 22 residues. Germline-derived CDR1 and CDR2 are SGHRS and YFSETQ. The ends lost 1 base at V and 0 bases at J; junction bases unmatched: 20. The CDR3: CASSLLPGETSGGLISYNEQFF. CDR3 nucleotide sequence: TGCGCCAGCAGCTTGCTCCCTGGTGAGACTAGCGGAGGGTTAATCTCCTACAATGAGCAGTTCTTC.

V gene TRBV30 combines with J gene TRBJ2-3; D uncertain. The germline gives CDR1 GTSNPN, CDR2 SVGIG (reference sequence). The CDR3 is made up of 13 amino acids. Deletions cut 0 bases from V and 6 bases from J, with 10 bases between. The DNA of the CDR3 is TGTGCCTGGAGTGTGATTAGGCGGGATACGCAGTATTTT. Its translation: CAWSVIRRDTQYF.

The J gene is TRBJ2-7, the V gene TRBV6-1; no clear D. The CDR3 is 13 amino acids. V lost 6 bases to trimming and J lost 2 bases, with 11 bases between them. Germline CDR1 reads MNHNS; CDR2 reads SASEGT. CDR3 protein: CASRPTLPYEQYF. The CDR3 DNA follows: TGTGCCAGCAGACCCACCCTACCCTACGAGCAGTACTTC.

V and J are TRBV12-5 and TRBJ2-1, with 9 bases identical to TRBD2. CDR3 size: 15 residues. The germline V gene has CDR1 LGHNT and CDR2 FRNRAP. The V and J ends lost 6 bases and 9 bases, in that order; junction bases with no gene match: 12. The CDR3 loop reads CASGTGREGLSEQFF. DNA for the CDR3: TGTGCTAGTGGCACGGGGCGGGAGGGACTGAGTGAGCAGTTCTTC.

The CDR3 loop reads CASSEPGGLEETQYF. CDR3 DNA: TGTGCCAGCAGTGAGCCGGGAGGGCTTGAAGAGACCCAGTACTTC. The V call is TRBV25-1, the J call TRBJ2-5; TRBD2 matches at 8 bases. Germline V gene sequence: CDR1 MGHDK, CDR2 SYGVNS. Trimming removed 3 bases from V and 3 bases from J; junction bases left unmatched: 6. This CDR3 comprises 15 residues.

The chain is built from TRBV9 and TRBJ2-7; tentatively, D is TRBD2 (6 bases). The V end was cut by 3 bases, the J end by 6 bases, with 16 bases between. The CDR3 has 14 amino acids. Germline V lookup: CDR1 SGDLS, CDR2 YYNGEE. CDR3 region: CASSAAGTVGEQYF. The CDR3 DNA is TGTGCCAGCAGCGCTGCGGGGACTGTGGGCGAGCAGTACTTC.

This clone was picked up one time. This sample includes further DNA sequences coding for the same CDR3. The chain has TRBV5-1 and TRBJ2-3; D might be TRBD2 (6 bases). The CDR3 runs to 13 residues. Between the trimmed V and J ends, which lost 1 base and 4 bases, there was a span of 7 bases. Germline V gene lookup returns CDR1 SGHRS and CDR2 YFSETQ. Written as DNA, the CDR3 is TGCGCCAGCAGCTTGCGCGGGGCAGATACGCAGTATTTT. This sequence encodes CASSLRGADTQYF.

The rearrangement uses TRBV5-1 and TRBJ2-3, with D unclear. The CDR3 consists of 14 residues. Trimming removed 4 bases at V and 2 bases at J, with 11 bases between. Germline CDR1 is SGHRS and CDR2 is YFSETQ. The CDR3 region is CASSARDYTDTQYF. CDR3 DNA: TGCGCCAGCAGCGCCAGAGATTACACAGATACGCAGTATTTT.

The chain uses TRBV6-5 and TRBJ2-5; D remains ambiguous. Between the trimmed V and J ends, which lost 3 bases and 1 base, there was a span of 9 bases. This CDR3 region has 14 residues. From germline, CDR1 is MNHEY and CDR2 SVGAGI. The CDR3 spells CASSYGIPQETQYF. For the CDR3, the DNA is TGTGCCAGCAGTTATGGCATCCCCCAAGAGACCCAGTACTTC.

The chain links TRBV5-6 to TRBJ2-1; 10 bases map to TRBD2. The germline V gene encodes CDR1 SGHDT and CDR2 YYEEEE. V lost 1 base to trimming and J lost 2 bases; unmatched junction nucleotides: 3. This CDR3 is 16 amino acids long. DNA for the CDR3: TGTGCCAGCAGCTTGATTAGCGGGAGGCCCTACAATGAGCAGTTCTTC. This translates into CASSLISGRPYNEQFF.

The sample holds one count of this clone. This chain links TRBV7-6 with TRBJ2-2; possible D gene TRBD1, 6 bases. The CDR3 is made up of 17 amino acids. V lost 6 bases and J 2 bases, leaving 19 bases between the germline ends. Germline V gene sequence: CDR1 SGHVS, CDR2 FNYEAQ. The CDR3 region is CASRLGTRGLNTGELFF. As DNA, the CDR3 is TGTGCCAGCAGGTTGGGGACACGGGGATTAAACACCGGGGAGCTGTTTTTT. The variable domain in full, with the rest retrieved from reference TRBV7-6 and TRBJ2-2, is GAGVSQSPRYKVTKRGQDVALRCDPISGHVSLYWYRQALGQGPEFLTYFNYEAQQDKSGLPNDRFSAERPEGSISTLTIQRTEQRDSAMYRCASRLGTRGLNTGELFFGEGSRLTVL.

Of note for this clone: The sample holds other DNA sequences that translate to the same CDR3. This sequence joins TRBV5-1 and TRBJ2-1, with 8 positions matching TRBD2. The germline CDR1 and CDR2 sequences are SGHRS and YFSETQ. This CDR3 is 15 amino acids long. Trimming took 4 bases from V and 2 from J; bases not matched to a gene: 5. The CDR3 DNA reads as TGCGCCAGCAGCCCCCTAGCGGGTACCTACAATGAGCAGTTCTTC. This codes for CASSPLAGTYNEQFF. Full variable domain (remainder filled in from reference TRBV5-1 and TRBJ2-1): KAGVTQTPRYLIKTRGQQVTLSCSPISGHRSVSWYQQTPGQGLQFLFEYFSETQRNKGNFPGRFSGRQFSNSRSEMNVSTLELGDSALYLCASSPLAGTYNEQFFGPGTRLTVL.

This chain connects TRBV5-1 to TRBJ2-1, with 7 nucleotides matching TRBD1. V lost 4 bases to trimming and J lost 5 bases; unmatched junction nucleotides: 6. Germline CDR1 is SGHRS and CDR2 is YFSETQ. The CDR3 is made up of 14 amino acids. The CDR3 loop is CASSTRGHDNEQFF. As DNA, the CDR3 is TGCGCCAGCAGCACAAGGGGGCACGACAATGAGCAGTTCTTC.

The gene calls are TRBV29-1 and TRBJ2-1; TRBD2 matches at 11 bases. Trimming removed 4 bases from V and 7 bases from J; junction bases left unmatched: 9. This CDR3 has 15 residues. Germline V gives CDR1 SQVTM, CDR2 ANQGSEA. The CDR3 DNA reads as TGCAGCGTTGTAGAGCCCGGGACTAGCGGAAATGAGCAGTTCTTC. It codes for CSVVEPGTSGNEQFF.

The chain carries TRBV7-3 and TRBJ2-2, with a weak D call TRBD2 (6 bases). The V and J ends lost 4 bases and 6 bases respectively, with 15 bases between them. The germline gives CDR1 SGHTA, CDR2 FQGTGA. The CDR3 covers 15 residues. CDR3 amino acids: CASSSSVPGSGELFF. The CDR3 bases are TGTGCCAGCAGCTCTAGCGTCCCAGGGTCCGGGGAGCTGTTTTTT. Full variable domain (outside the CDR3, taken from reference TRBV7-3 and TRBJ2-2): GAGVSQTPSNKVTEKGKYVELRCDPISGHTALYWYRQSLGQGPEFLIYFQGTGAADDSGLPNDRFFAVRPEGSVSTLKIQRTERGDSAVYLCASSSSVPGSGELFFGEGSRLTVL.

The V call is TRBV7-9, the J call TRBJ2-3, with 7 bases aligning to TRBD2. The V and J ends lost 5 bases and 2 bases, in that order; junction bases with no gene match: 16. The CDR3 contains 18 residues. Germline assignment: CDR1 SEHNR and CDR2 FQNEAQ (reference sequence). The CDR3 region is CASSLGRGEWPNTDTQYF. Here the CDR3 DNA reads TGTGCCAGCAGCCTGGGTCGGGGGGAGTGGCCGAACACAGATACGCAGTATTTT.

This clone was seen only once. This chain joins TRBV6-5 and TRBJ1-3; a possible D gene is TRBD1 (5 bases). The CDR3 contains 14 residues. Germline CDR1 is MNHEY and CDR2 is SVGAGI. V dropped 5 bases and J dropped 1 base, with 9 bases sitting between them. Here the CDR3 DNA reads TGTGCCAGCAGTCCGACAGCATCTGGAAACACCATATATTTT. It yields the protein CASSPTASGNTIYF.

V is TRBV6-1 and J is TRBJ2-1; possible D gene TRBD2, 6 bases. The CDR3 length is 15 residues. V shed 4 bases and J shed 5 bases, with 15 bases lying between them. Germline V gene sequence: CDR1 MNHNS, CDR2 SASEGT. In DNA, the CDR3 is TGTGCCAGCAGTGCCCTTTTTACTAGCAACAATGAGCAGTTCTTC. Its translation: CASSALFTSNNEQFF.

This sequence joins TRBV5-1 and TRBJ2-3, with D tentatively TRBD1 or TRBD2 (6 bases each). The ends were cut back, 1 base at V and 3 bases at J, with 18 bases in the middle. The germline V gene encodes CDR1 SGHRS and CDR2 YFSETQ. This CDR3 has 17 amino acids. The CDR3: CASSLRQGRFSTDTQYF. The CDR3 coding sequence is TGCGCCAGCAGCTTGCGGCAGGGGAGGTTTTCGACAGATACGCAGTATTTT.

The CDR3 DNA sequence: TGCAGCGCGGGTGGCGTCGGCTATGGCTACACCTTC. It codes for CSAGGVGYGYTF. J is TRBJ1-2 and V is TRBV29-1, with D unresolved. V was clipped by 7 bases and J by 4 bases, with 13 bases between them. The CDR3 length is 12 residues. Germline CDR1 is SQVTM and CDR2 is ANQGSEA.